This TCR beta chain stems from a study of T-cell memory formation after mild COVID-19. TCRdb re-analysed the 5' RACE reads in MiXCR, keeping a single row per CDR3 protein. The sample carries over 120,000 distinct CDR3 sequences, approximately 25% recorded once. The CDR3 runs 12 residues. Trimming took off 4 bases at V and 4 bases at J, with 4 bases between the two ends. The clonotype comes from an adult woman who had mild COVID-19 (a few samples of this study predate the infection). Cell type and time point are not known. The rearrangement uses TRBV12-3 or TRBV12-4 and TRBJ2-2; D is unclear. Sequencing used PBMCs or a T cell subset sorted from them (not recorded which). CDR3 region: CASSWGTGELFF. The CDR3 nucleotides read TGTGCCAGCAGTTGGGGCACCGGGGAGCTGTTTTTT.